These 29 T cell receptor beta chains came from one sample sequenced in a study of OX40 agonist ivuxolimab in advanced cancers. TCRdb's copy holds only in-frame clones and misses some; the assay was immunoSEQ multiplex PCR. This sample has about 38,000 clones; roughly 90% occur once, and the top ten carry approximately 9.7%. This material consisted of CD4+ or CD8+ T cells sorted from blood, taken in a trial of the OX40 agonist ivuxolimab. The receptors come from an adult with an advanced solid tumor such as melanoma, head and neck, liver or kidney cancer.

This rearrangement joins TRBV2 to TRBJ1-1; D perhaps matches TRBD1 (5 bases). The V end lost 9 bases, the J end lost 3 bases, and 14 bases lay between the germline ends. There are 13 residues in the CDR3. Looked up from germline, CDR1 is SNHLY and CDR2 is FYNNEI. CDR3 in DNA: TGTGCCAGTGGAGACAGCCAGGACACTGAAGCTTTCTTT. This codes for CASGDSQDTEAFF.

The chain carries TRBV29-1 and TRBJ1-1; D might be TRBD1 (6 bases). The V end lost 7 bases, the J end lost 1 base, and 13 bases lay between the germline ends. The CDR3 covers 13 residues. Germline V gene sequence: CDR1 SQVTM, CDR2 ANQGSEA. The CDR3 nucleotides read TGCAGCGCCCTGCGGGGGCCGAACACTGAAGCTTTCTTT. It encodes CSALRGPNTEAFF.

The chain combines TRBV6-5 with TRBJ1-5; no definite D call. CDR1 is MNHEY, CDR2 SVGAGI, per germline. Trimming took off 5 bases at V and 4 bases at J, with 9 bases between the two ends. This CDR3 has 13 amino acids. CDR3 in DNA: TGTGCCAGCAGTGAATATTTGAATCAGCCCCAGCATTTT. Translated: CASSEYLNQPQHF.

V and J are TRBV30 and TRBJ1-2; 7 bases line up with TRBD1. CDR3 length: 13 residues. V lost 6 bases and J lost 3; bases outside the gene matches: 7. Germline V lookup: CDR1 GTSNPN, CDR2 SVGIG (reference sequence). CDR3 residues: CACDRVEDYGYTF. The DNA for the CDR3 is TGTGCCTGTGACAGGGTAGAGGACTATGGCTACACCTTC. Variable domain in full (rest from reference TRBV30 and TRBJ1-2): SQTIHQWPATLVQPVGSPLSLECTVEGTSNPNLYWYRQAAGRGLQLLFYSVGIGQISSEVPQNLSASRPQDRQFILSSKKLLLSDSGFYLCACDRVEDYGYTFGSGTRLTVV.

In nucleotides, the CDR3 is TGTGCCAGCAGCGACCCCCCTGGGGCTGAAGCTTTCTTT. Translation: CASSDPPGAEAFF. V gene TRBV6-4 combines with J gene TRBJ1-1; D is unclear. With 6 bases removed from V and 6 bases from J, the gap between germline ends came to 14 bases. Germline V gives CDR1 MRHNA, CDR2 SNTAGT. The CDR3 has 13 amino acids.

V and J are TRBV4-3 and TRBJ2-1; D is perhaps TRBD2 (6 bases). Trimming shortened V by 1 base and J by 9 bases, and 13 bases separated the two germline ends. This CDR3 is 14 amino acids long. Germline lookup yields CDR1 LGHNA and CDR2 YSLEER. In DNA, the CDR3 is TGCGCCAGCAGCCAAGTTAGGGTCGGGAGTGAGCAGTTCTTC. Protein: CASSQVRVGSEQFF.

The genes are TRBV11-2 and TRBJ1-1, with D maybe TRBD1 (6 bases). CDR1 and CDR2 from the germline V gene are SGHAT and FQNNGV. This CDR3 spans 13 amino acids. Trimming stripped 2 bases from V and 11 bases from J, with 15 bases between. The CDR3 here is CASSLTGARGAFF. The CDR3 region has the DNA TGTGCCAGCAGCTTAACGGGGGCCCGTGGGGCTTTCTTT. The full variable domain, with the rest looked up from reference TRBV11-2 and TRBJ1-1, is EAGVAQSPRYKIIEKRQSVAFWCNPISGHATLYWYQQILGQGPKLLIQFQNNGVVDDSQLPKDRFSAERLKGVDSTLKIQPAKLEDSAVYLCASSLTGARGAFFGQGTRLTVV.

The CDR3 sequence is CASSYQGDEQFF. In DNA form, the CDR3 reads TGTGCCAGCAGCTACCAGGGAGATGAGCAGTTCTTC. The chain carries TRBV7-9 and TRBJ2-1, with D possibly being TRBD1 or TRBD2 (5 bases each). The CDR3 sequence is 12 residues long. Trimming took off 4 bases at V and 8 bases at J, with 9 bases between the two ends. Germline V gene lookup returns CDR1 SEHNR and CDR2 FQNEAQ (reference sequence).

The V gene is TRBV9, the J gene TRBJ1-1, with D unresolved. Germline values: CDR1 SGDLS, CDR2 YYNGEE. This CDR3 is 14 amino acids long. The ends were cut back, 4 bases at V and 4 bases at J, with 14 bases in the middle. The CDR3 here is CASSRSGKLTEAFF. CDR3 sequence (DNA): TGTGCCAGCAGCCGAAGCGGGAAACTCACTGAAGCTTTCTTT. Complete variable domain (other parts from reference TRBV9 and TRBJ1-1): DSGVTQTPKHLITATGQRVTLRCSPRSGDLSVYWYQQSLDQGLQFLIQYYNGEERAKGNILERFSAQQFPDLHSELNLSSLELGDSALYFCASSRSGKLTEAFFGQGTRLTVV.

The chain is built from TRBV5-4 and TRBJ1-2; D call uncertain. Trimming left V 4 bases short and J 0 bases short, with 16 bases between. The CDR3 is made up of 16 amino acids. Germline V gives CDR1 SGHNT, CDR2 YYREEE (reference sequence). CDR3 nucleotide sequence: TGTGCCAGCAGCCCCGGCAATCAGGCCCCTAACTATGGCTACACCTTC. It yields the protein CASSPGNQAPNYGYTF. Full variable domain (remainder filled in from reference TRBV5-4 and TRBJ1-2): ETGVTQSPTHLIKTRGQQVTLRCSSQSGHNTVSWYQQALGQGPQFIFQYYREEENGRGNFPPRFSGLQFPNYSSELNVNALELDDSALYLCASSPGNQAPNYGYTFGSGTRLTVV.

The chain employs TRBV6-6 and TRBJ1-1; D perhaps matches TRBD1 (5 bases). V was pared by 8 bases and J by 5 bases, with 12 bases between. CDR1 and CDR2 from the germline V gene are MNHNY and SVGAGI (reference sequence). The CDR3 length is 12 residues. CDR3 sequence (DNA): TGTGCCAGCCTTTGGGGCTCGACTGAAGCTTTCTTT. Translation: CASLWGSTEAFF.

The CDR3: CASSVGVAGVSGWNEQFF. The CDR3, as DNA: TGTGCCAGCAGCGTAGGAGTAGCGGGAGTGAGTGGATGGAATGAGCAGTTCTTC. The chain carries TRBV9 and TRBJ2-1, with 9 positions matching TRBD2. CDR3 size: 18 residues. V shed 0 bases and J 7 bases; nucleotides not matched to a gene: 14. The V gene's germline CDR1 is SGDLS and CDR2 YYNGEE.

J is TRBJ2-2 and V is TRBV9; D remains ambiguous. With 2 bases removed from V and 2 bases from J, the gap between germline ends came to 1 base. The CDR3 length is 12 residues. Germline-derived CDR1 and CDR2 are SGDLS and YYNGEE. Here the CDR3 reads CASSVNTGELFF. The DNA of the CDR3 is TGTGCCAGCAGCGTCAACACCGGGGAGCTGTTTTTT.

V gene TRBV7-9 combines with J gene TRBJ2-7; maybe TRBD2 (6 bases). The CDR3 totals 15 residues. V was clipped by 5 bases and J by 5 bases, with 19 bases between them. Germline loops: CDR1 SEHNR, CDR2 FQNEAQ (reference sequence). The CDR3: CASSPGGLLGHEQYV. The CDR3 DNA sequence: TGTGCCAGCAGCCCTGGGGGACTGCTAGGGCACGAGCAGTACGTC.

The chain uses TRBV14 and TRBJ2-6, with 7 bases identical to TRBD2. This CDR3 has 16 amino acids. Germline V CDR1 and CDR2: SGHDN, FVKESK. J gave up 7 bases and V 0 bases, and 6 bases lay outside the gene matches. The CDR3 nucleotides are TGTGCCAGCAGCCAAGATCTTGGACTAGTAGCCAACGTCCTGACTTTC. Translation: CASSQDLGLVANVLTF.

The CDR3 DNA follows: TGTGCCACGAAGGGAGGGGGCGGCTACACCTTC. This gives the protein CATKGGGGYTF. The rearrangement uses TRBV9 and TRBJ1-2; TRBD1 agrees at 7 bases. Germline V gene data show CDR1 as SGDLS and CDR2 as YYNGEE. The CDR3 contains 11 residues. With 9 bases clipped from V and 8 bases from J, the junction kept 7 bases outside the gene matches.

This chain joins TRBV6-5 and TRBJ2-7; D unclear. V lost 6 bases, J lost 3 bases, and 18 bases lay in between. Germline CDR1 and CDR2: MNHEY and SVGAGI. This CDR3 is 15 amino acids long. The CDR3 loop is CASRSPIAVGYEQYF. Here the CDR3 DNA reads TGTGCCAGCAGATCCCCTATTGCGGTAGGCTACGAGCAGTACTTC.

Only one count was recorded for this clone. The chain joins TRBV7-9 to TRBJ2-1; no clear D gene. The V end was cut by 0 bases, the J end by 7 bases, with 4 bases between. The length of the CDR3 is 12 residues. Germline V lookup: CDR1 SEHNR, CDR2 FQNEAQ (reference sequence). CDR3 in amino acids: CASSLAKNEQFF. In DNA, the CDR3 is TGTGCCAGCAGCTTAGCTAAAAATGAGCAGTTCTTC.

V gene TRBV7-2 combines with J gene TRBJ2-5, with 10 bases matching TRBD2. This CDR3 spans 14 amino acids. CDR1 is SGHTA, CDR2 FQGNSA, per germline. V gave up 5 bases and J gave up 1 base; unmatched junction bases: 1. This CDR3 reads CASSRTSGQETQYF. The DNA for the CDR3 is TGTGCCAGCAGCCGGACTAGCGGCCAAGAGACCCAGTACTTC.

This rearrangement joins TRBV19 to TRBJ2-1; 13 positions match TRBD2. The CDR3 is made up of 17 amino acids. Germline V lookup: CDR1 LNHDA, CDR2 SQIVND (reference sequence). V dropped 5 bases and J dropped 0; count of bases not matched to a gene: 4. The CDR3 bases are TGTGCCAGTAGTCCCCGGACTAGCGGGAGCTCCTACAATGAGCAGTTCTTC. Protein sequence: CASSPRTSGSSYNEQFF.

The genes are TRBV9 and TRBJ1-4; 10 nucleotides line up with TRBD1. This CDR3 contains 15 residues. Germline loops: CDR1 SGDLS, CDR2 YYNGEE. V shed 4 bases and J 7 bases; nucleotides not matched to a gene: 7. The CDR3 spells CASSPWTGGSEKLFF. The CDR3 DNA sequence: TGTGCCAGCAGCCCCTGGACAGGGGGGAGTGAAAAACTGTTTTTT.

The chain carries TRBV7-9 and TRBJ2-1, with TRBD2 matching over 7 bases. The CDR3 loop spans 15 amino acids. The ends lost 4 bases at V and 6 bases at J; junction bases unmatched: 9. Germline lookup yields CDR1 SEHNR and CDR2 FQNEAQ (reference sequence). The DNA for the CDR3 is TGTGCCAGCAGCTCGACTAGCCAAGGCCTCAATGAGCAGTTCTTC. Its protein product is CASSSTSQGLNEQFF.

The chain carries TRBV4-1 and TRBJ1-5, with unresolved D. V was cut by 4 bases and J by 5 bases, with 12 bases left in between. The CDR3 is made up of 14 amino acids. Germline-derived CDR1 and CDR2 are MGHRA and YSYEKL. CDR3 loop: CASSLDQQYQPQHF. Written as DNA, the CDR3 is TGCGCCAGCAGCCTCGATCAGCAATATCAGCCCCAGCATTTT.

V and J are TRBV19 and TRBJ1-1; D possibly corresponds to TRBD1 (5 bases). This CDR3 is built from 14 residues. Trimming stripped 3 bases from V and 0 bases from J, with 8 bases between. The germline CDR1 and CDR2 sequences are LNHDA and SQIVND (reference sequence). CDR3 protein: CASSMGGLNTEAFF. CDR3 DNA: TGTGCCAGTAGTATGGGGGGTTTGAACACTGAAGCTTTCTTT.

This clone was observed a few times. The V gene is TRBV28, the J gene TRBJ2-2; 9 positions agree with TRBD2. V dropped 3 bases and J dropped 9; count of bases not matched to a gene: 8. Germline V CDR1 and CDR2: MDHEN, SYDVKM. The CDR3 runs to 15 residues. CDR3 region: CASSLSSGSGRELFF. CDR3 DNA sequence: TGTGCCAGCAGTTTGAGTAGCGGGAGCGGTAGGGAGCTGTTTTTT.

V gene TRBV28 combines with J gene TRBJ2-5, with a weak D call TRBD2 (6 bases). Trimming shortened V by 2 bases and J by 4 bases, and 8 bases separated the two germline ends. This CDR3 spans 13 amino acids. Looked up from germline, CDR1 is MDHEN and CDR2 is SYDVKM. The CDR3 DNA is TGTGCCAGCAGTTTACGCGGGACAGAGACCCAGTACTTC. Amino acid sequence: CASSLRGTETQYF. Full variable domain (remainder filled in from reference TRBV28 and TRBJ2-5): DVKVTQSSRYLVKRTGEKVFLECVQDMDHENMFWYRQDPGLGLRLIYFSYDVKMKEKGDIPEGYSVSREKKERFSLILESASTNQTSMYLCASSLRGTETQYFGPGTRLLVL.

The chain has TRBV2 and TRBJ2-7; D might be TRBD2 (5 bases). Deletions cut 8 bases from V and 5 bases from J, with 10 bases between. The CDR3 sequence is 11 residues long. CDR1 is SNHLY and CDR2 is FYNNEI in the germline V gene. The CDR3, as DNA: TGTGCCAGCCTACTAGACGACGAGCAGTACTTC. Protein: CASLLDDEQYF.

The chain couples TRBV19 to TRBJ1-5; the D is unclear. This CDR3 has 15 amino acids. Germline V CDR1 and CDR2: LNHDA, SQIVND (reference sequence). V was clipped by 5 bases and J by 5 bases, with 16 bases between them. CDR3 DNA: TGTGCCAGTAGTCGGCACGGCAATTGGGATCAGCCCCAGCATTTT. Translation: CASSRHGNWDQPQHF.

The chain combines TRBV7-9 with TRBJ1-4, with TRBD1 as a possible D gene (5 bases). Germline values: CDR1 SEHNR, CDR2 FQNEAQ (reference sequence). The CDR3 consists of 14 residues. The V and J ends lost 5 bases and 3 bases respectively, with 10 bases between them. CDR3 coding DNA: TGTGCCAGCAGCCGGGACTTTGCTAATGAAAAACTGTTTTTT. It codes for CASSRDFANEKLFF.